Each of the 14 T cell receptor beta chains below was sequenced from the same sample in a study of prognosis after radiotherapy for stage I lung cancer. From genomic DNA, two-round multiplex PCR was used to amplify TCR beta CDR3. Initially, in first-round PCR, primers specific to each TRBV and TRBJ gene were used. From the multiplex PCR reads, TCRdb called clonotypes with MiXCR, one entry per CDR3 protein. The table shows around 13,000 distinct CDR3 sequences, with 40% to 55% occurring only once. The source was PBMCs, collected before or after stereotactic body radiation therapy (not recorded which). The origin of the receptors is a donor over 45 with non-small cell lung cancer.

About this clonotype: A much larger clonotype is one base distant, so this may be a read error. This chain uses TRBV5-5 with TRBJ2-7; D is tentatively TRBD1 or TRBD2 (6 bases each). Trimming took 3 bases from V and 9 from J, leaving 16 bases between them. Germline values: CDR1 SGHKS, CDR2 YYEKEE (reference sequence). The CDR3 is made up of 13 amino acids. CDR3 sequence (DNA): TGTGCCAGCAGCTACTTCGGGGGCGATGGGCAGTACTTC. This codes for CASSYFGGDGQYF.

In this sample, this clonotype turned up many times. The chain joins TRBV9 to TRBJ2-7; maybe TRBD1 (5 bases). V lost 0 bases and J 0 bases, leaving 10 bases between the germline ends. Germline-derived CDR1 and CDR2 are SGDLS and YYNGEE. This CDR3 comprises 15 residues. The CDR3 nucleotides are TGTGCCAGCAGCGTAGGCGTAGACAGCTCCTACGAGCAGTACTTC. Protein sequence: CASSVGVDSSYEQYF.

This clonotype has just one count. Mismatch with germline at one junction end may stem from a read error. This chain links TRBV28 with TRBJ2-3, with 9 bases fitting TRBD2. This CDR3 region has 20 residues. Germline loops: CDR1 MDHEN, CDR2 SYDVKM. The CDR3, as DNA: TGTGCCAGCAGTTTCCCGGCGGGGGGGCCTTTGGGAACTACCACAGACACGCAGTATTTT. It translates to CASSFPAGGPLGTTTDTQYF. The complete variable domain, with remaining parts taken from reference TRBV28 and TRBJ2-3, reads DVKVTQSSRYLVKRTGEKVFLECVQDMDHENMFWYRQDPGLGLRLIYFSYDVKMKEKGDIPEGYSVSREKKERFSLILESASTNQTSMYLCASSFPAGGPLGTTTDTQYFGPGTRLTVL.

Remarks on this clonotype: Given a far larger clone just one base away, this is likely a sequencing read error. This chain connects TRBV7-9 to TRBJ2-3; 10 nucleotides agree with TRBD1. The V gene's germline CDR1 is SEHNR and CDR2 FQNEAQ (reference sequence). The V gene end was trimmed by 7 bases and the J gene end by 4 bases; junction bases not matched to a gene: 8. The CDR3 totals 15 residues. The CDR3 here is CASISTGTGADTQYF. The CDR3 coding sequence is TGTGCCAGCATCTCAACCGGGACAGGGGCAGATACGCAGTATTTT.

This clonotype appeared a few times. The CDR3 DNA follows: TGTGCCAGCAGTGAAGGTCAGGGGGCAACCGAGCAGTACTTC. Protein: CASSEGQGATEQYF. The chain is built from TRBV6-1 and TRBJ2-7, with 8 bases identical to TRBD1. Trimming at V came to 1 base and at J to 6 bases, leaving 5 bases not matched to a gene. This CDR3 spans 14 amino acids. The V gene's germline CDR1 is MNHNS and CDR2 SASEGT.

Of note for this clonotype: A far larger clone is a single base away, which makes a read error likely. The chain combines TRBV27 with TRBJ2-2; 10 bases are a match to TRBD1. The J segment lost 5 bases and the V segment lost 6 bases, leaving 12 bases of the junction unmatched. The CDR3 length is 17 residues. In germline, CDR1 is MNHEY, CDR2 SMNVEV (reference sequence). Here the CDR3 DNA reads TGTGCCAGCAGGACGGTGGGACAGGGGTCGTATACCGGGGAGCTGTTTTTT. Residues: CASRTVGQGSYTGELFF.

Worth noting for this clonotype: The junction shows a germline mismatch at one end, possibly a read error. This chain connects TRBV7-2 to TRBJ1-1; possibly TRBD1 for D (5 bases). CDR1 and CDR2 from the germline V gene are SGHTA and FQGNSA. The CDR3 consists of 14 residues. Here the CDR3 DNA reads TGTGCAAGCAGCATGGCAGTAGGGGCCTCAAAAGCTATCTTT. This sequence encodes CASSMAVGASKAIF.

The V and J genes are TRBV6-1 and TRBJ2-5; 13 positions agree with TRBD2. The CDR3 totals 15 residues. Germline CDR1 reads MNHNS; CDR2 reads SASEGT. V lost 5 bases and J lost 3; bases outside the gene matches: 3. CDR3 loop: CASSPGLAGKETQYF. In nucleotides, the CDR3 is TGTGCCAGCAGTCCGGGACTAGCGGGAAAAGAGACCCAGTACTTC.

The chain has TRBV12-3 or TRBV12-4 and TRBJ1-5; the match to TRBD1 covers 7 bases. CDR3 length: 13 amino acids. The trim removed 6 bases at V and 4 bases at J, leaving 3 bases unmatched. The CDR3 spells CASRGGLNQPQHF. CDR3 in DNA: TGTGCCAGCAGAGGGGGCCTAAATCAGCCCCAGCATTTT.

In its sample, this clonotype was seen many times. In DNA form, the CDR3 reads TGTGCCACCAGTGATTACAGGGTGAGCTCCTACAATGAGCAGTTCTTC. Translation: CATSDYRVSSYNEQFF. V is TRBV24-1 and J is TRBJ2-1; D possibly corresponds to TRBD1 (6 bases). From germline, CDR1 is KGHDR and CDR2 SFDVKD. V was pared by 2 bases and J by 0 bases, with 10 bases between. This CDR3 comprises 16 residues.

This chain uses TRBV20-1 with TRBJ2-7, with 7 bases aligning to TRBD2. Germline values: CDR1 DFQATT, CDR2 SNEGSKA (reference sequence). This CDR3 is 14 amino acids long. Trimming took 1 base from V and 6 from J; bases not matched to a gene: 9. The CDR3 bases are TGCAGTGCTAGAGGAATTCGGTGGGGGGGCGAGCAGTACTTC. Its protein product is CSARGIRWGGEQYF.

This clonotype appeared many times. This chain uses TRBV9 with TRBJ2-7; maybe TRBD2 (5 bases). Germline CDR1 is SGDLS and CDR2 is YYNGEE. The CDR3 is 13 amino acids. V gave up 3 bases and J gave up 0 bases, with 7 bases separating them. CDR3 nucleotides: TGTGCCAGCAGCGCCCGGGACTCCTACGAGCAGTACTTC. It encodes CASSARDSYEQYF.

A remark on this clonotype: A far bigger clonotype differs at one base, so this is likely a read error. CDR3 nucleotides: TGTGCGGGGTGGGGTGGGGAGGGTCAGCCCCAGCATTTT. Its protein product is CAGWGGEGQPQHF. The V call is TRBV6-4, the J call TRBJ1-5; no reliable D call. Germline V gene lookup returns CDR1 MRHNA and CDR2 SNTAGT. The CDR3 runs 13 residues.

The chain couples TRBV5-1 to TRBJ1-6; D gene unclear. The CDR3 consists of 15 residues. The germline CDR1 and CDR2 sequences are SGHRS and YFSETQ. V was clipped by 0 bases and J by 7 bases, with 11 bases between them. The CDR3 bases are TGCGCCAGCAGCTTGGGTGACTTGGGGAATTCACCCCTCCACTTT. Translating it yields CASSLGDLGNSPLHF.